A selection of T cell receptor beta chains follows, all from one sample in a study of CD8 T cells in Susac syndrome. TCRdb ran MiXCR on the immunoSEQ multiplex PCR reads and lists one entry per CDR3 protein. The data hold 100,000 or so distinct CDR3 sequences, with around 90% observed a single time. Sequences were obtained from CD4+ T cells from PBMCs. The receptors originated from a human donor in good health. CDR3s include the opening cysteine and the closing phenylalanine or tryptophan. The order of the fields is J gene, clone size, V gene, CDR3 protein. A clone size is listed for some rows: how often the clone was seen (once, few, many), or a class if it is expanded.

TRBJ2-6,once,TRBV11-1,CASSLVGADWLRSGANVLTF
TRBJ1-1,.,TRBV12-3/TRBV12-4,CASNSQGGLAFF
TRBJ1-2,.,TRBV28,CASQQGIYGYTF
TRBJ2-3,.,TRBV7-2,CASSLASSGGAGTQYF
TRBJ2-2,.,TRBV6-6,CASSYSPGAGELFF
TRBJ2-5,.,TRBV7-3,CASSLRALETQYF
TRBJ1-2,.,TRBV12-3/TRBV12-4,CASKAGTDHGYTF
TRBJ2-1,.,TRBV3-1,CASSQEGTPGDEQSF
TRBJ2-5,.,TRBV7-2,CASSFAVRETQYF
TRBJ2-1,.,TRBV5-5,CASSLVTGVRGNEQFF
TRBJ2-3,.,TRBV6-5,CASSYERSDTQYF
TRBJ2-1,.,TRBV4-2,CASSQEQGPYNEQFF
TRBJ1-5,.,TRBV20-1,CSARTPRDQPQHF
TRBJ2-2,.,TRBV7-2,CASSQDRANTGELFF
TRBJ2-5,.,TRBV5-4,CASSPGGISETQYF
TRBJ2-3,.,TRBV7-9,CASSLDGPYTDTQYF
TRBJ1-1,.,TRBV10-3,CATTGINTEAFF
TRBJ2-2,.,TRBV29-1,CSGKTGSNTGELFF
TRBJ2-1,.,TRBV13,CASSSVRDYFPNEQFF
TRBJ2-2,.,TRBV4-3,CASSQIAGGTGELFF
TRBJ1-4,.,TRBV15,CATSRDEKLFF
TRBJ1-2,once,TRBV7-9,CASSALLGQNYGYTF